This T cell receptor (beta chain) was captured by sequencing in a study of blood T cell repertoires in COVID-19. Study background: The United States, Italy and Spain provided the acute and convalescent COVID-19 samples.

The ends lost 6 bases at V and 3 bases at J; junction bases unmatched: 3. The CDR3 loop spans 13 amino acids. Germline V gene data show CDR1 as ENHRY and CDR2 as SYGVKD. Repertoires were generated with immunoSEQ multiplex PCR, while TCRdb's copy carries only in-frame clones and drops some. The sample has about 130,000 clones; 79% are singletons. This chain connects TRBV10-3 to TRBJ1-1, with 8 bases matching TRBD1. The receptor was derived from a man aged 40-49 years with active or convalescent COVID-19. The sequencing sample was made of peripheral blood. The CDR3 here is CAIRDRDDTEAFF. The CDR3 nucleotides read TGTGCCATCAGGGACAGGGACGACACTGAAGCTTTCTTT.